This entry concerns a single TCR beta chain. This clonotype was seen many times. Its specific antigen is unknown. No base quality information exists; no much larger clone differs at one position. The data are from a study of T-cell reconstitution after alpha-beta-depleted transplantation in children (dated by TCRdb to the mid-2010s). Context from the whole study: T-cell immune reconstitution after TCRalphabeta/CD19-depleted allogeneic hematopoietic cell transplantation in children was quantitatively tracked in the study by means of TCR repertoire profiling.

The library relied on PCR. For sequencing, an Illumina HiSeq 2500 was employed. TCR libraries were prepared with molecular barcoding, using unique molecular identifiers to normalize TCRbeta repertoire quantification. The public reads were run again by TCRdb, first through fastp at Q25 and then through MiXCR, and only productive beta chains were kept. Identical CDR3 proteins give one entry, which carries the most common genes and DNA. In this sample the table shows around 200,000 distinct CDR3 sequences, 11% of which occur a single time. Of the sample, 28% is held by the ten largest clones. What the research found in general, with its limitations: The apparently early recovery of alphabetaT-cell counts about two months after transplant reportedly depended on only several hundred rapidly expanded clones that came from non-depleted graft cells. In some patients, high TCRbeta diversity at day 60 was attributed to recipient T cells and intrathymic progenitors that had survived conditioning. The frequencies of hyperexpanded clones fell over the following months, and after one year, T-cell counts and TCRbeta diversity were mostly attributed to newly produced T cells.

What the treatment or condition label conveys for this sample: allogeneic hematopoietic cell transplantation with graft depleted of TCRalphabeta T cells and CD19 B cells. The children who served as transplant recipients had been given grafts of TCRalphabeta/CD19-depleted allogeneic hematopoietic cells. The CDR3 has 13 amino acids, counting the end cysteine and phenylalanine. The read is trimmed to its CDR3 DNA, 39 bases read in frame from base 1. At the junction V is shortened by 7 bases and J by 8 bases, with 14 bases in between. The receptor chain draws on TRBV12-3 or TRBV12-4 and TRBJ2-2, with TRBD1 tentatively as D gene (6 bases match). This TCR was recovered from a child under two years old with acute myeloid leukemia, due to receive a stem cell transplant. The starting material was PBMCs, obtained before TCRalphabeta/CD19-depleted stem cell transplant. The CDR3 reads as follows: CASTSSGVGELFF. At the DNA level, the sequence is TGTGCCAGCACCTCTTCAGGGGTGGGGGAGCTGTTTTTT.